These T cell receptor beta chains were read from a single sample in a study of cytomegalovirus exposure and HLA in healthy donors. Libraries were prepared by immunoSEQ multiplex PCR; TCRdb keeps only in-frame clonotypes and omits some of them. The sample lists about 98,000 clones, 70% to 80% occurring once. Sequencing was performed on PBMCs. The origin of the receptors is a man in his 60s in good health and CMV-seropositive. Each CDR3 is given with its conserved first and last residue. A D gene is named only where the DNA matches it firmly. Clone size appears in some rows only: once, few, many, or a class for an expanded clone.

CASSLLDSPTDTQYF | TGTGCCAGCAGCTTGCTGGACAGTCCCACAGATACGCAGTATTTT | TRBV11-1 | - | TRBJ2-3 | -
CASSGQGVDIQYF | TGTGCCAGTAGTGGACAGGGTGTGGACATTCAGTACTTC | TRBV19 | - | TRBJ2-4 | TRBD1
CASSSIAGGPTGELFF | TGTGCCAGCAGCTCAATAGCGGGGGGGCCCACCGGGGAGCTGTTTTTT | TRBV5-4 | - | TRBJ2-2 | TRBD2
CASSSRLAGGYEQFF | TGTGCCAGCAGCTCCCGGCTAGCGGGGGGCTATGAGCAGTTCTTC | TRBV7-8 | - | TRBJ2-1 | TRBD2
CASSTDRVKGYTF | TGTGCCAGCAGCACCGACAGGGTGAAGGGCTACACCTTC | TRBV13 | - | TRBJ1-2 | TRBD1
CASSLVGDGDGYTF | TGTGCCAGCAGCTTAGTAGGGGATGGTGATGGCTACACCTTC | TRBV7-9 | - | TRBJ1-2 | -
CASSVEGGASYGYTF | TGTGCCAGCAGTGTAGAAGGGGGGGCCTCCTATGGCTACACCTTC | TRBV6-4 | - | TRBJ1-2 | -
CASRPGTSVQETQYF | TGTGCCAGCAGGCCCGGGACTAGCGTACAAGAGACCCAGTACTTC | TRBV7-8 | - | TRBJ2-5 | TRBD2
CAWKKQGYTEAFF | TGTGCCTGGAAAAAACAGGGGTACACTGAAGCTTTCTTT | TRBV30 | few | TRBJ1-1 | TRBD1
CSVQGGRNSGANVLTF | TGCAGCGTACAAGGGGGAAGAAACTCTGGGGCCAACGTCCTGACTTTC | TRBV29-1 | - | TRBJ2-6 | -
CASSQGDRGTQYF | TGTGCCAGCTCACAGGGTGACAGGGGTACGCAGTATTTT | TRBV18 | - | TRBJ2-3 | TRBD1
CASSTLSGVTKNLFF | TGTGCCAGCAGCACCCTCTCAGGCGTTACGAAAAATCTGTTTTTT | TRBV11-2 | - | TRBJ1-4 | -
CASSATTGRNQETQYF | TGTGCCAGCAGTGCTACGACAGGGAGGAACCAAGAGACCCAGTACTTC | TRBV9 | - | TRBJ2-5 | -
CASSPLLGAGELFF | TGTGCCAGCTCACCACTTTTAGGGGCCGGGGAGCTGTTTTTT | TRBV18 | once | TRBJ2-2 | -
CASSLRVAGYNEQFF | TGTGCCAGCAGCTTGCGGGTAGCGGGGTACAATGAGCAGTTCTTC | TRBV5-8 | - | TRBJ2-1 | TRBD2
CASSIRDLTGADTQYF | TGTGCCAGCAGCATCCGGGACCTGACAGGGGCAGATACGCAGTATTTT | TRBV9 | - | TRBJ2-3 | TRBD1
CASRQGGVGNTIYF | TGTGCCAGCAGGCAAGGAGGGGTTGGAAACACCATATATTTT | TRBV2 | - | TRBJ1-3 | -
CASRDRVTEAFF | TGTGCCAGCAGAGACAGGGTCACTGAAGCTTTCTTT | TRBV5-8 | few | TRBJ1-1 | TRBD1
CASSLALGRGYQDGYTF | TGTGCCAGCAGCTTAGCTCTGGGCAGGGGATACCAAGATGGCTACACCTTC | TRBV7-6 | - | TRBJ1-2 | -
CASRETGTSYEQYF | TGTGCCAGCAGAGAAACAGGGACCTCCTACGAGCAGTACTTC | TRBV5-4 | few | TRBJ2-7 | -
CASSQPWREEKLFF | TGTGCCAGCAGCCAACCTTGGAGGGAAGAAAAACTGTTTTTT | TRBV11-2 | - | TRBJ1-4 | -
CASSQDPRGQGGVGTQYF | TGTGCCAGCAGCCAAGATCCGAGGGGACAGGGTGGCGTCGGGACCCAGTACTTC | TRBV4-2 | - | TRBJ2-5 | TRBD1
CASSSQGFTYEQYF | TGTGCCAGCAGCTCACAGGGGTTCACCTACGAGCAGTACTTC | TRBV7-8 | - | TRBJ2-7 | TRBD1
CASSFPGNQPQHF | TGTGCCAGCAGTTTCCCAGGCAATCAGCCCCAGCATTTT | TRBV6-6 | few | TRBJ1-5 | -
CASSEPGFNEQFF | TGTGCCAGCAGTGAGCCGGGGTTCAATGAGCAGTTCTTC | TRBV9 | few | TRBJ2-1 | -
CASTAAAGQGRYEQYF | TGTGCCAGCACCGCCGCCGCAGGACAGGGGAGGTACGAGCAGTACTTC | TRBV2 | - | TRBJ2-7 | TRBD1
CASSDWGPFSEAFF | TGTGCCAGCAGTGACTGGGGGCCCTTTTCTGAAGCTTTCTTT | TRBV2 | - | TRBJ1-1 | -
CASRWDRNTEAFF | TGTGCCAGCAGATGGGACAGGAACACTGAAGCTTTCTTT | TRBV6-5 | few | TRBJ1-1 | TRBD1
CASRPQGAGEKLFF | TGTGCCAGCAGACCCCAGGGGGCGGGAGAAAAACTGTTTTTT | TRBV6-6 | few | TRBJ1-4 | TRBD1
CASSFLLAGGPNTGELFF | TGTGCCAGCAGCTTCCTACTAGCGGGGGGGCCTAACACCGGGGAGCTGTTTTTT | TRBV7-3 | few | TRBJ2-2 | TRBD2
CASSGTGGSSTDTQYF | TGTGCCAGCAGCGGGACCGGGGGATCTAGCACAGATACGCAGTATTTT | TRBV9 | - | TRBJ2-3 | -
CASNPGQGPAYEQYF | TGTGCCAGCAACCCCGGACAGGGGCCGGCGTACGAGCAGTACTTC | TRBV6-1 | - | TRBJ2-7 | TRBD1
CAWSQGFEGEQYF | TGTGCCTGGTCACAGGGTTTTGAGGGCGAGCAGTACTTC | TRBV30 | - | TRBJ2-7 | -
CASSPVSGNYGYTF | TGTGCCAGCTCACCAGTTTCGGGGAACTATGGCTACACCTTC | TRBV18 | - | TRBJ1-2 | -
CASSSGENTGELFF | TGTGCCAGCAGCTCGGGGGAAAACACCGGGGAGCTGTTTTTT | TRBV13 | - | TRBJ2-2 | -
CASSLEDWLYGYTF | TGTGCCAGCAGCTTAGAGGACTGGCTCTATGGCTACACCTTC | TRBV7-3 | - | TRBJ1-2 | -
CASRPTGIHGYTF | TGTGCCAGCCGACCAACAGGGATACATGGCTACACCTTC | TRBV6-5 | - | TRBJ1-2 | -
CATSRGQGARKDQPQHF | TGTGCCACCAGCAGAGGTCAGGGGGCTAGAAAAGATCAGCCCCAGCATTTT | TRBV15 | - | TRBJ1-5 | TRBD1
CATSRQDRGFGYTF | TGTGCCACCAGCAGACAGGACAGGGGTTTTGGCTACACCTTC | TRBV15 | - | TRBJ1-2 | TRBD1
CASSNRHRVGGYTF | TGTGCCAGCAGTAACCGTCACAGGGTTGGTGGCTACACCTTC | TRBV2 | - | TRBJ1-2 | -
CASSYRVSPLHF | TGTGCCAGCAGCTACAGGGTTTCACCCCTCCACTTT | TRBV11-2 | - | TRBJ1-6 | -
CASTGQGQSNTEAFF | TGTGCCAGCACGGGACAGGGACAGTCGAACACTGAAGCTTTCTTT | TRBV6-5 | few | TRBJ1-1 | TRBD1
CASSFGRGLVPDTQYF | TGCGCCAGCAGCTTTGGCCGGGGTCTGGTACCAGATACGCAGTATTTT | TRBV5-1 | - | TRBJ2-3 | -